This T cell receptor beta chain was observed in a study of shared clonotypes between healthy human individuals. Overall study findings and caveats: It was expected that sequencing depth would affect clonotype sharing among donors. Genetic and exposure-history diversity was limited by the small donor number.

The CDR3 runs to 15 residues. Trimming left V 4 bases short and J 6 bases short, with 18 bases between. Germline CDR1 reads SGHTA; CDR2 reads FQGNSA. Ten immunoSEQ deep assay plates served to sequence unsorted PBMC DNA. Original handling: From ImmunoSEQ came sequences covering only the junction and carrying no quality scores, so filtering differed. Measured with immunoSEQ multiplex PCR; TCRdb has only the in-frame clones, and not every one. D and trimming come from the DNA, and the V and J calls and clone size come from that table. The table has about half a million clones, roughly 83% seen once. Remarks on this clone: Antigen unknown.

This TCR was recovered from a woman aged 40 to 50 in good health. Some clones in this sample may be carry-over from other donors' samples. The sequencing sample was made of PBMCs. V gene TRBV7-2 combines with J gene TRBJ1-2; maybe TRBD1 (6 bases). CDR3 protein: CASSSYGQGLDGYTF. The CDR3 coding sequence is TGTGCCAGCAGCTCCTACGGCCAGGGGTTGGATGGCTACACCTTC.